This TCR beta chain was captured in a study of CD8+CD57+ T cells in acquired aplastic anemia. Overall study: On average, sorted CD4+ and CD8+ cells gave roughly 2.9 ug of DNA.

Genomic DNA served as template for TCR beta VDJ and CDR3 profiling. TCRdb itself ran the reads through MiXCR, one entry per CDR3 protein. In the table there are 450,000 to 600,000 distinct CDR3 sequences, more than 25% of which are singletons. The authors sequenced patients whose flow cytometry had shown CD8+CD57+ cell expansion. There were no patients without severe acquired aplastic anemia. Findings and limits, study-wide: There were 25 to 30 CD8+ CDR3 sequences that occurred in both patients and controls. Patients and controls were not found to differ significantly in CD8+ Simpson's diversity.

In regard to this clonotype: Its target is unknown.

The V gene's germline CDR1 is MGHDK and CDR2 SYGVNS. The CDR3 loop spans 17 amino acids. Trimming removed 5 bases at V and 0 bases at J, with 17 bases between. The receptor was derived from a human donor with aplastic anemia. This chain uses TRBV25-1 with TRBJ1-3; the D is unclear. The specimen sequenced was sorted CD4+, CD8+, or CD8+CD57+ T cells (not recorded which) from PBMCs. The CDR3, as DNA: TGTGCCAGCAGTTACTCGGGCAGTCGAGACTCTGGAAACACCATATATTTT. Its protein product is CASSYSGSRDSGNTIYF. Drawing the rest from reference TRBV25-1 and TRBJ1-3, the complete variable domain is EADIYQTPRYLVIGTGKKITLECSQTMGHDKMYWYQQDPGMELHLIHYSYGVNSTEKGDLSSESTVSRIRTEHFPLTLESARPSHTSQYLCASSYSGSRDSGNTIYFGEGSWLTVV.